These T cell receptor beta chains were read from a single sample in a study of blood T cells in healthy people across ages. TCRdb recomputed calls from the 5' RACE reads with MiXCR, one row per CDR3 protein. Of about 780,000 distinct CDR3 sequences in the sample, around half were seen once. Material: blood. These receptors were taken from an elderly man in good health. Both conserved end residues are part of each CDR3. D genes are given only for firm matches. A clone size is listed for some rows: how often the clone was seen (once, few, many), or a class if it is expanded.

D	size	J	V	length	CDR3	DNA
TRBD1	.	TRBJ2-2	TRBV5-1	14	CASSDTGVTGELFF	TGCGCCAGCAGTGATACAGGGGTCACCGGGGAGCTGTTTTTT
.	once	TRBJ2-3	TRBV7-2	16	CASSLVQNPTSHTQYF	TGTGCCAGCAGCTTAGTACAGAACCCCACGTCCCATACGCAGTATTTT
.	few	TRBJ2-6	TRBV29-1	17	CSVTGAAGYSGANVLTF	TGCAGCGTTACCGGGGCTGCAGGGTACTCAGGGGCCAACGTCCTGACTTTC
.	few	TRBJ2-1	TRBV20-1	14	CSATGRGTHNEQFF	TGCAGTGCTACCGGGCGGGGAACACACAATGAGCAGTTCTTC
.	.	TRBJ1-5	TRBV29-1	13	CSVSPGRNQPQHF	TGCAGCGTCTCCCCTGGGCGGAATCAGCCCCAGCATTTT
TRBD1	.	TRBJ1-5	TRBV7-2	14	CASSEGAPGQPQHF	TGTGCCAGCAGCGAGGGGGCCCCCGGGCAGCCCCAGCATTTT
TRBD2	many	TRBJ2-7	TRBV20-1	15	CSARDRAGVVYEQYF	TGCAGTGCTAGAGATCGGGCGGGAGTAGTATACGAGCAGTACTTC
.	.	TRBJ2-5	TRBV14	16	CASSLIDRAHQETQYF	TGTGCCAGCAGCCTCATCGACAGAGCGCACCAAGAGACCCAGTACTTC
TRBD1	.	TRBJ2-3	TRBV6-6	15	CASTYADRGADTQYF	TGTGCCAGCACCTACGCGGACAGGGGAGCAGATACGCAGTATTTT
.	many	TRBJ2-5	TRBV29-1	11	CSGGIRETQYF	TGCAGCGGGGGAATTAGGGAGACCCAGTACTTC
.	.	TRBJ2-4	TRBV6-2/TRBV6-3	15	CASCSGPEDKNIQYF	TGTGCCAGCTGTTCCGGCCCTGAGGACAAAAACATTCAGTACTTC